The source of this T cell receptor beta chain is a study of radiotherapy plus CTLA-4 blockade in lung cancer. Study conclusions and caveats: Expansion in blood of tumor-derived TCR clones was seen after radiotherapy plus ipilimumab.

Repertoires were generated with immunoSEQ multiplex PCR, while TCRdb's copy carries only in-frame clones and drops some. The sample carries approximately 94,000 clones, approximately 82% recorded once. In its sample, this clone was seen once. Its cognate antigen is unknown. Germline V CDR1 and CDR2: GTSNPN, SVGIG (reference sequence). This CDR3 region has 16 residues. V lost 3 bases and J lost 0, with 14 bases in between. J is TRBJ2-2 and V is TRBV30; D is perhaps TRBD1 (6 bases). This clonotype was obtained from a human donor with non-small cell lung cancer that progressed on radiotherapy plus ipilimumab. The material was peripheral blood, obtained from a patient treated with radiotherapy plus ipilimumab. CDR3 sequence reads: CAWSRGTSTNTGELFF. In nucleotides, the CDR3 is TGTGCCTGGAGCAGAGGGACATCTACGAACACCGGGGAGCTGTTTTTT.